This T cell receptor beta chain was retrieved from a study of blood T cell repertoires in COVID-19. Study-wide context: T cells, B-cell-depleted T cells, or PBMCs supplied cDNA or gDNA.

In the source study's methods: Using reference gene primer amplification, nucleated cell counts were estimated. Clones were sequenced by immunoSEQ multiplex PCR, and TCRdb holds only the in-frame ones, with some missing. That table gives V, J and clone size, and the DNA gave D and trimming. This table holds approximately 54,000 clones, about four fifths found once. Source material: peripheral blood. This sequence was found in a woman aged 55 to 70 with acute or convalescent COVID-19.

CDR3: CASSYSRGGTEAFF. The CDR3 nucleotides read TGTGCCAGCAGTTACTCGAGGGGGGGCACTGAAGCTTTCTTT. The chain couples TRBV6-5 to TRBJ1-1, with D possibly TRBD1 on 6 matching bases. V shed 0 bases and J shed 4 bases, with 9 bases lying between them. The germline CDR1 and CDR2 sequences are MNHEY and SVGAGI. The length of the CDR3 is 14 residues.